These 11 T cell receptor beta chains originate from one sample sequenced in a study of OX40 agonist ivuxolimab in advanced cancers. Assay used: immunoSEQ multiplex PCR; TCRdb lists only in-frame clones, some missing. The sample carries about 73,000 clones, more than 70% recorded once. The sequencing here drew on CD4+ or CD8+ T cells sorted from blood, taken in a trial of the OX40 agonist ivuxolimab. These receptors were taken from an adult with an advanced solid tumor such as melanoma, head and neck, liver or kidney cancer.

The chain employs TRBV18 and TRBJ2-1; D ambiguous. Trimming removed 4 bases at V and 4 bases at J, with 11 bases between. The V gene's germline CDR1 is KGHSH and CDR2 LQKENI. CDR3 length equals 14 residues. Written as DNA, the CDR3 is TGTGCCAGCTCACTGGACCAAGGGTACAATGAGCAGTTCTTC. It specifies CASSLDQGYNEQFF.

This chain uses TRBV5-1 with TRBJ2-5; the D gene is possibly TRBD1 (6 bases). Trimming removed 0 bases at V and 5 bases at J, with 11 bases between. Germline V gene sequence: CDR1 SGHRS, CDR2 YFSETQ. The CDR3 is 14 amino acids. CDR3 DNA sequence: TGCGCCAGCAGCTTGGGGCAGGGGTGGGAGACCCAGTACTTC. Translated, it gives CASSLGQGWETQYF. Supplemented by reference TRBV5-1 and TRBJ2-5, the full variable domain reads KAGVTQTPRYLIKTRGQQVTLSCSPISGHRSVSWYQQTPGQGLQFLFEYFSETQRNKGNFPGRFSGRQFSNSRSEMNVSTLELGDSALYLCASSLGQGWETQYFGPGTRLLVL.

The chain carries TRBV6-6 and TRBJ2-7; D is unclear. This CDR3 is built from 13 residues. Germline CDR1 and CDR2: MNHNY and SVGAGI (reference sequence). V lost 0 bases to trimming and J lost 6 bases, with 9 bases between them. The CDR3 loop is CASSYSTLLEQYF. In nucleotides, the CDR3 is TGTGCCAGCAGTTACTCGACCCTGCTCGAGCAGTACTTC.

The genes are TRBV14 and TRBJ2-1; D possibly matches TRBD1 or TRBD2 (6 bases each). CDR1 SGHDN and CDR2 FVKESK come from the germline V gene. The V end lost 4 bases, the J end lost 4 bases, and 17 bases lay between the germline ends. The CDR3 length is 16 residues. The CDR3 DNA follows: TGTGCCAGCAGCCGCCTAGATCGGGGGCGTTACAATGAGCAGTTCTTC. It yields the protein CASSRLDRGRYNEQFF.

A word on this clone: The sample has other DNA sequences that encode this CDR3 too. The rearrangement joins TRBV29-1 to TRBJ1-2; 9 bases are shared with TRBD1. CDR3 length equals 12 residues. Trimming removed 6 bases from V and 4 bases from J; junction bases left unmatched: 3. Germline CDR1 SQVTM, CDR2 ANQGSEA. DNA of the CDR3: TGCAGCGTCGAGGACAGGGGCTATGGCTACACCTTC. It specifies CSVEDRGYGYTF.

On this clone itself: The junction departs from germline at one end; a sequencing error may be responsible. The chain couples TRBV11-2 to TRBJ2-7; 8 bases fit TRBD1. The length of the CDR3 is 14 residues. Germline assignment: CDR1 SGHAT and CDR2 FQNNGV. The CDR3 loop is CASSSDPGQDYLAF. The DNA of the CDR3 is TGTGCCAGCAGTTCTGATCCGGGACAGGATTACTTGGCATTC.

The chain carries TRBV10-2 and TRBJ2-5; 7 positions agree with TRBD2. The trim removed 1 base at V and 0 bases at J, leaving 20 bases unmatched. CDR1 and CDR2 from the germline V gene are WSHSY and SAAADI. The CDR3 is made up of 21 amino acids. Here the CDR3 reads CASSEWGGVPPRTRNQETQYF. The CDR3 DNA is TGCGCCAGCAGTGAGTGGGGGGGTGTTCCCCCAAGAACACGCAACCAAGAGACCCAGTACTTC.

The chain links TRBV6-1 to TRBJ2-1; D is tentatively TRBD1 or TRBD2 (5 bases each). Trimming stripped 10 bases from V and 7 bases from J, with 20 bases between. The CDR3 runs 14 residues. Germline CDR1 and CDR2: MNHNS and SASEGT. CDR3 DNA: TGTGCCACCACCGGTGGGGGAGTGGGGAATGAGCAGTTCTTC. This encodes CATTGGGVGNEQFF.

This chain uses TRBV7-3 with TRBJ2-7; D is possibly TRBD1 (6 bases). The CDR3 runs 12 residues. Per the germline V gene, CDR1 is SGHTA and CDR2 is FQGTGA. V was cut by 6 bases and J by 7 bases, with 13 bases left in between. CDR3 sequence reads: CASSQTGGEQYF. CDR3 sequence (DNA): TGTGCCAGCAGTCAGACAGGTGGAGAGCAGTACTTC. The whole variable domain, remainder taken from reference TRBV7-3 and TRBJ2-7, is GAGVSQTPSNKVTEKGKYVELRCDPISGHTALYWYRQSLGQGPEFLIYFQGTGAADDSGLPNDRFFAVRPEGSVSTLKIQRTERGDSAVYLCASSQTGGEQYFGPGTRLTVT.

The chain couples TRBV7-5 to TRBJ2-5; the listed D gene, TRBD2, was not tested against the DNA. TRBV7-5 is flagged as a pseudogene. The CDR3 runs to 11 residues. CDR3 amino acids: CAKKPRETQYF. The CDR3 DNA reads as TGTGCCAAAAAGCCGAGGGAGACCCAGTACTTC.

The chain has TRBV10-3 and TRBJ2-3, with D possibly being TRBD1 (5 bases). CDR1 is ENHRY, CDR2 SYGVKD, per germline. This CDR3 comprises 11 residues. Trimming stripped 11 bases from V and 2 bases from J, with 8 bases between. The CDR3 coding sequence is TGTGCCGGCAGGGACACAGATACGCAGTATTTT. Translation: CAGRDTDTQYF.